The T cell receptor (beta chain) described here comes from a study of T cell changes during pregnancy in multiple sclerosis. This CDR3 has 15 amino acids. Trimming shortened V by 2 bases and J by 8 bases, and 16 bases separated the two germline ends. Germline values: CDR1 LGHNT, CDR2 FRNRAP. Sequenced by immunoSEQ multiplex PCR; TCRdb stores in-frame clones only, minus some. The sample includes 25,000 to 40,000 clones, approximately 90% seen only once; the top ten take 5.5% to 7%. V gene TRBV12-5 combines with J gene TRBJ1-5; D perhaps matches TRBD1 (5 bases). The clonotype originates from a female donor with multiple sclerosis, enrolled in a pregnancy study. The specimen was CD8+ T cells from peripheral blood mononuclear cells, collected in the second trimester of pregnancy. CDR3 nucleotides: TGTGCTAGTGGTTTGCAGCAGGGTGGCCGGGAGCCCCAGCATTTT. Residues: CASGLQQGGREPQHF.